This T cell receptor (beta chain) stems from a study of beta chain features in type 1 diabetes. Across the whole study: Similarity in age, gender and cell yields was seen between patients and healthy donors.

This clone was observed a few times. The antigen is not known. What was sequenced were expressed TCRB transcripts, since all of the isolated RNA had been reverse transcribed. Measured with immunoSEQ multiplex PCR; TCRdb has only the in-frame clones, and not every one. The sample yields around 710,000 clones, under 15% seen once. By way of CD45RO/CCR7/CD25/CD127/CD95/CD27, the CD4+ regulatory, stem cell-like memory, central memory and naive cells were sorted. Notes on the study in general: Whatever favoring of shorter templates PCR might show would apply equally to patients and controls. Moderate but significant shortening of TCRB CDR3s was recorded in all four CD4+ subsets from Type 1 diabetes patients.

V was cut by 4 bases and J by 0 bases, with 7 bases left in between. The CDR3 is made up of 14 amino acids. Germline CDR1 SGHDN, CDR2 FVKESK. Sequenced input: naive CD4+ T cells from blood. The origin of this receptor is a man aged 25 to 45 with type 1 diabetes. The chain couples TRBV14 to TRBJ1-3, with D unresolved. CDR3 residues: CASSPDFSGNTIYF. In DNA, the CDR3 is TGTGCCAGCAGCCCGGACTTCTCTGGAAACACCATATATTTT.